The present TCR beta chain was sequenced within a study of T cells in Graves' hyperthyroidism and ophthalmopathy. A remark on this clonotype: Its antigen is still unknown.

Using RNA transcripts as the source, TCR beta CDR3 regions were amplified. A set of HTBI primers served as the primers for a first-round RT-PCR of the TCR CDR3. Each CDR3 protein is one row after TCRdb ran MiXCR on the multiplex PCR reads. The sample consists of over 700,000 distinct CDR3 sequences, over 35% of them appearing once. Study outcomes and limitations: Ophthalmopathy was identified by the model a median about six months ahead of onset.

Absent ophthalmopathy progression within 18 months defined stable Graves' hyperthyroidism. Each 10 ml fresh peripheral blood draw supplied the PBMCs. The CDR3 spans 13 residues. CDR1 is SGHNT, CDR2 YYREEE, per germline (reference sequence). The chain is built from TRBV5-4 and TRBJ2-5; D remains unclear. The J call could be wrong; TRBJ2-1 is a better fit for the DNA end. The source is a woman in her thirties or forties with Graves' hyperthyroidism. The sequencing input was blood. CDR3 sequence reads: CASSRGFSDEQFF. The CDR3 DNA is TGTGCCAGCAGCCGCGGTTTCAGCGATGAGCAGTTCTTC.